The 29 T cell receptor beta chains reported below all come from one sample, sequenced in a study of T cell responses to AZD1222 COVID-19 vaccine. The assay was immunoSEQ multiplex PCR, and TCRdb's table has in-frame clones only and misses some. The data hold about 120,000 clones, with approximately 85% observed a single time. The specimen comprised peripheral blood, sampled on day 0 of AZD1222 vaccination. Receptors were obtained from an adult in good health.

CDR3 sequence reads: CAISEPQTGGGTQYF. The CDR3 nucleotides are TGTGCCATCAGTGAGCCCCAGACAGGCGGCGGGACCCAGTACTTC. The chain couples TRBV10-3 to TRBJ2-5, with D tentatively TRBD1 (6 bases). CDR1 is ENHRY and CDR2 is SYGVKD in the germline V gene. This CDR3 contains 15 residues. V shed 2 bases and J shed 7 bases, with 17 bases lying between them.

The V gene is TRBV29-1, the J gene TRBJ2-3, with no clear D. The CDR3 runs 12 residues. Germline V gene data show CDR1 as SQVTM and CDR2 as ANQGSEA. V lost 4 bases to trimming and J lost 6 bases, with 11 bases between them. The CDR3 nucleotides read TGCAGCGTTGGGCCCGGTGGGGATACGCAGTATTTT. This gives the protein CSVGPGGDTQYF.

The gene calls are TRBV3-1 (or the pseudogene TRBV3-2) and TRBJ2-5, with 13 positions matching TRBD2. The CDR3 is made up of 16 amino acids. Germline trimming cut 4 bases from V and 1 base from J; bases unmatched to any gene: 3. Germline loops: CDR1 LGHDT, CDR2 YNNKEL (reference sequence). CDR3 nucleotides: TGTGCCAGCAGCCGAGGACTAGCGGGGGCCCAAGAGACCCAGTACTTC. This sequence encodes CASSRGLAGAQETQYF.

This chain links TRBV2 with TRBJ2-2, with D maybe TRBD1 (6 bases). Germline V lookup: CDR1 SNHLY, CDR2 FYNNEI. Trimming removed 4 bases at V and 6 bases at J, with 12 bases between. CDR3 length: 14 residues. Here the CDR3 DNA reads TGTGCCAGCAGTGCCCTCCAGGGGTCCGGGGAGCTGTTTTTT. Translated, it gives CASSALQGSGELFF.

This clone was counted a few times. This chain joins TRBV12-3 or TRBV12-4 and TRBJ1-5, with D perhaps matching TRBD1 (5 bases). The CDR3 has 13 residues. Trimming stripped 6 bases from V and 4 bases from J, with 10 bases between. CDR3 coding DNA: TGTGCCAGCAGGGGGACGGTGAATCAGCCCCAGCATTTT. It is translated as CASRGTVNQPQHF.

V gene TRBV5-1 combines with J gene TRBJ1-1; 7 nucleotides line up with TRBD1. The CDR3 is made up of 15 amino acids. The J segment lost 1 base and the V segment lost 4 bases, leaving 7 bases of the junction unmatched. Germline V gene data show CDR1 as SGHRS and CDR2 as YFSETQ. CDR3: CASSSGQARNTEAFF. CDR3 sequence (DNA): TGCGCCAGCAGCAGTGGACAGGCGAGGAACACTGAAGCTTTCTTT.

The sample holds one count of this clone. This CDR3 reads CASSLADKVDEKLFF. Written as DNA, the CDR3 is TGTGCCAGCAGCTTAGCAGACAAAGTGGATGAAAAACTGTTTTTT. The rearrangement joins TRBV7-9 to TRBJ1-4; no clear D gene. CDR1 SEHNR and CDR2 FQNEAQ come from the germline V gene (reference sequence). V shed 0 bases and J shed 6 bases, with 11 bases lying between them. The CDR3 is 15 amino acids.

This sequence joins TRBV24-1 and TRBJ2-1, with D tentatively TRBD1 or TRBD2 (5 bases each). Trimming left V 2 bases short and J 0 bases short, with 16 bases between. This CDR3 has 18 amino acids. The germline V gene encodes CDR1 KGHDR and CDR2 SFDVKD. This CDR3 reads CATSDSLGPSGSYNEQFF. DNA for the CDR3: TGTGCCACCAGTGATTCCTTGGGACCCTCAGGCTCCTACAATGAGCAGTTCTTC.

The DNA of the CDR3 is TGTGCCTGGAGGACGGGGGGCACCTTTTACGAGCAGTACTTC. Translation: CAWRTGGTFYEQYF. The chain combines TRBV30 with TRBJ2-7; D might be TRBD2 (7 bases). The V gene's germline CDR1 is GTSNPN and CDR2 SVGIG (reference sequence). V was shortened by 3 bases and J by 4 bases, with 16 bases between the two germline ends. The CDR3 has 14 amino acids.

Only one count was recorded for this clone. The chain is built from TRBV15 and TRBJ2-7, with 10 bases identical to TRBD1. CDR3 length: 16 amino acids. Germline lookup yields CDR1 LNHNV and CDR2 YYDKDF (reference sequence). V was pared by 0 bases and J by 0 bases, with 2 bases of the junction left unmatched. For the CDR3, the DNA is TGTGCCACCAGCAGAGAAGGACAGGGGGTCTCCTACGAGCAGTACTTC. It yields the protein CATSREGQGVSYEQYF.

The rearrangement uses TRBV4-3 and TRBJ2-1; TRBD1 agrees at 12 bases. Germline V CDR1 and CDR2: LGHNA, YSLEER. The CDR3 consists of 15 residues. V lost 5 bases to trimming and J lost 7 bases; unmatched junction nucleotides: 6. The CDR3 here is CASSARDRGPNEQFF. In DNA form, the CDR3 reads TGCGCCAGCAGCGCCCGGGACAGGGGGCCGAATGAGCAGTTCTTC.

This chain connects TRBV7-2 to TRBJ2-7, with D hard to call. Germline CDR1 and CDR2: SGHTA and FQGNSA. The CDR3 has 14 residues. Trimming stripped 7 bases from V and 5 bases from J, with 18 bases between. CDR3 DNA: TGTGCCAGCAACCCGGAAGGGAAGTTCGACGAGCAGTACTTC. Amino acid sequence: CASNPEGKFDEQYF.

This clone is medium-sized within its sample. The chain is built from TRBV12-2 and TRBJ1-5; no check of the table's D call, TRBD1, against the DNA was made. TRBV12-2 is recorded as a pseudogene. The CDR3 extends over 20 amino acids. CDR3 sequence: CASRLNAARCGTDSNQPQHF. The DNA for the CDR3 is TGTGCAAGTCGCTTAAATGCCGCCAGGTGCGGGACAGATAGCAATCAGCCCCAGCATTTT.

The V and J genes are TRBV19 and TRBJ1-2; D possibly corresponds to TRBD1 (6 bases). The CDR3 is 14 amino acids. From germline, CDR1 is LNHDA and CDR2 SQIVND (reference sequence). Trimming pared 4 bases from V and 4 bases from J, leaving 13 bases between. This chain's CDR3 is CASSSTGRTYGYTF. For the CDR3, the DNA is TGTGCCAGTAGTAGCACAGGGCGCACCTATGGCTACACCTTC.

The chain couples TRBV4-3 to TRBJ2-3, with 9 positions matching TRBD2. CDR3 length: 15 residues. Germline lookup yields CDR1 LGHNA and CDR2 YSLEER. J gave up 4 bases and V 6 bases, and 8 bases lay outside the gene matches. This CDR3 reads CASRRTTSGSDTQYF. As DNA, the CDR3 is TGCGCCAGCAGGCGTACGACTAGCGGTTCAGATACGCAGTATTTT.

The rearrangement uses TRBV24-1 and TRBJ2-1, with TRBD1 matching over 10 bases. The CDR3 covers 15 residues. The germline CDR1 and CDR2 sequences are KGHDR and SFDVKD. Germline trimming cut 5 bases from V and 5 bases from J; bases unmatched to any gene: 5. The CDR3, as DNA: TGTGCCACCAGTGGCCCGGGACAGGGGAACAATGAGCAGTTCTTC. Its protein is CATSGPGQGNNEQFF.

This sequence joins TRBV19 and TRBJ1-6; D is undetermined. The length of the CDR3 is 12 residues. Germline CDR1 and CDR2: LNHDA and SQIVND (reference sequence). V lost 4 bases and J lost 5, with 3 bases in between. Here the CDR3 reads CASSKHNSPLHF. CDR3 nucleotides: TGTGCCAGTAGTAAACATAATTCACCCCTCCACTTT.

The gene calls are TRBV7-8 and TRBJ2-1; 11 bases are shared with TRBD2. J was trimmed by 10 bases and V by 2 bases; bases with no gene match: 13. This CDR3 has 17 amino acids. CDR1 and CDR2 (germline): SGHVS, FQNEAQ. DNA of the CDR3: TGTGCCAGCAGCTTATCCTTATTAGCGGGGGGGCCTAAGGAGCAGTTCTTC. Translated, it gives CASSLSLLAGGPKEQFF. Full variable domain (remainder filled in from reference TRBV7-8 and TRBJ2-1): GAGVSQSPRYKVAKRGQDVALRCDPISGHVSLFWYQQALGQGPEFLTYFQNEAQLDKSGLPSDRFFAERPEGSVSTLKIQRTQQEDSAVYLCASSLSLLAGGPKEQFFGPGTRLTVL.

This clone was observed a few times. In DNA, the CDR3 is TGTGCCAGCAGCCATCCACAGGGGATATATGGCTACACCTTC. The encoded protein is CASSHPQGIYGYTF. This rearrangement joins TRBV5-8 to TRBJ1-2; 7 bases fit TRBD1. Germline CDR1 SGHTS, CDR2 YDEGEE. The CDR3 runs to 14 residues. V was clipped by 4 bases and J by 5 bases; unmatched bases: 8. Using reference TRBV5-8 and TRBJ1-2 for the parts outside the CDR3, the full variable domain is EAGVTQSPTHLIKTRGQQATLRCSPISGHTSVYWYQQALGLGLQFLLWYDEGEERNRGNFPPRFSGRQFPNYSSELNVNALELEDSALYLCASSHPQGIYGYTFGSGTRLTVV.

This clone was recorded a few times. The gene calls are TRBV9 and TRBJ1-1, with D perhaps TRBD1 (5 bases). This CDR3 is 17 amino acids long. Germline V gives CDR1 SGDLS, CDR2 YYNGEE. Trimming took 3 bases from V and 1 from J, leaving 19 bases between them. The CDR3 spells CASSAGMLSRANTEAFF. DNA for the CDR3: TGTGCCAGCAGCGCCGGTATGTTGTCCAGGGCGAACACTGAAGCTTTCTTT.

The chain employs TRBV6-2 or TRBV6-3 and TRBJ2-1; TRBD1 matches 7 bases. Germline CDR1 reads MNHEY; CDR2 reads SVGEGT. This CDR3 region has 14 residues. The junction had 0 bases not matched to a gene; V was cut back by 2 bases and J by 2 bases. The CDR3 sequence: CASSYGTAYNEQFF. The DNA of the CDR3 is TGTGCCAGCAGTTACGGGACAGCCTACAATGAGCAGTTCTTC.

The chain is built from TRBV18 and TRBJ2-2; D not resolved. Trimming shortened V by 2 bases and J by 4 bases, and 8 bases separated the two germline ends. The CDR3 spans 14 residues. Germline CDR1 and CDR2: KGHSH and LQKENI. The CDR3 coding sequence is TGTGCCAGCTCACCAAAGTACGTCACCGGGGAGCTGTTTTTT. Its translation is CASSPKYVTGELFF.

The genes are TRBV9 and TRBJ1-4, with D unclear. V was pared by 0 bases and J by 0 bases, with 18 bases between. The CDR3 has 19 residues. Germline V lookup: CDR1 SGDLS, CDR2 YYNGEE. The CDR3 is CASSVVPTGIGPTNEKLFF. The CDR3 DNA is TGTGCCAGCAGCGTAGTGCCCACGGGGATAGGGCCAACTAATGAAAAACTGTTTTTT.

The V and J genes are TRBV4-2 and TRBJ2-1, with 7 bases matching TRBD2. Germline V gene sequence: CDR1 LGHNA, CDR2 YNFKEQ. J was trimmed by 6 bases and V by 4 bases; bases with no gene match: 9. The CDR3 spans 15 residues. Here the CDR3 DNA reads TGTGCCAGCAGCCCTTACGGGGCTAGCGGCAATGAGCAGTTCTTC. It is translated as CASSPYGASGNEQFF.

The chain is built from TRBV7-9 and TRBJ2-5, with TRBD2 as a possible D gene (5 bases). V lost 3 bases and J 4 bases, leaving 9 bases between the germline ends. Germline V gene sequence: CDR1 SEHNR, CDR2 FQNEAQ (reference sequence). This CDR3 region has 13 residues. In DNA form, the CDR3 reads TGTGCCAGCAGCTTGGAGGTCAGAGAGACCCAGTACTTC. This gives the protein CASSLEVRETQYF.

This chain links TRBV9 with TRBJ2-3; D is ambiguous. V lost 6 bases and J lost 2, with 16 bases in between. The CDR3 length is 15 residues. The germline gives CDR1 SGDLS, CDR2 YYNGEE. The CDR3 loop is CASTPTGTPTDTQYF. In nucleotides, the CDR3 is TGTGCCAGCACCCCCACTGGCACCCCCACAGATACGCAGTATTTT.

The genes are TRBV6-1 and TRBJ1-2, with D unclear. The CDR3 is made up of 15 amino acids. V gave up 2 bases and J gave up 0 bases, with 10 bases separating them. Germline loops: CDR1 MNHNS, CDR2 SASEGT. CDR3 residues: CASSEQRRANYGYTF. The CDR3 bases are TGTGCCAGCAGTGAACAACGACGGGCTAACTATGGCTACACCTTC.

CDR3 protein: CASRQPGAGVGDTQYF. The CDR3 nucleotides read TGCGCCAGCAGACAGCCCGGAGCGGGAGTGGGGGATACGCAGTATTTT. This chain joins TRBV4-1 and TRBJ2-3; 8 bases are shared with TRBD2. Losses at the gene ends were 6 bases for V and 6 bases for J; bases not matched to a gene: 14. Germline V gene data show CDR1 as MGHRA and CDR2 as YSYEKL. The CDR3 loop spans 16 amino acids.

CDR3 residues: CASSGGQSNEKLFF. CDR3 DNA sequence: TGCGCCAGCAGCGGGGGACAGTCTAATGAAAAACTGTTTTTT. The V and J genes are TRBV5-1 and TRBJ1-4; 7 nucleotides agree with TRBD1. This CDR3 has 14 residues. Germline V lookup: CDR1 SGHRS, CDR2 YFSETQ. Trimming at V came to 4 bases and at J to 3 bases, leaving 3 bases not matched to a gene. The full variable domain, completed using reference TRBV5-1 and TRBJ1-4, is KAGVTQTPRYLIKTRGQQVTLSCSPISGHRSVSWYQQTPGQGLQFLFEYFSETQRNKGNFPGRFSGRQFSNSRSEMNVSTLELGDSALYLCASSGGQSNEKLFFGSGTQLSVL.